The clone carrying this T cell receptor beta chain was seen many times. Antigen specificity is unknown. TCRdb re-called the reads with MiXCR, one entry per CDR3 protein. The sample yields approximately 250,000 distinct CDR3 sequences, around 6.4% seen once. The data belong to a study of T cell repertoires in cytomegalovirus infection. Study-level information: From public TCR beta signatures came an indication of both CMV infection and matching HLA type.

From germline, CDR1 is MDHEN and CDR2 SYDVKM. The V and J ends lost 6 bases and 2 bases respectively, with 10 bases between them. This CDR3 has 13 amino acids. Points from the study as a whole: In two of eight donors, the top clonotype was HLA-C-restricted CMV-specific.

The rearrangement joins TRBV28 to TRBJ1-1; D gene unclear. The sample was PBMCs. This sequence was found in a human donor in good health (CMV status not recorded). Some clones in this sample may be carry-over from other donors' samples. CDR3 nucleotides: TGTGCCAGCAGCTTACTGGCTAACACTGAAGCTTTCTTT. The encoded protein is CASSLLANTEAFF.